The clone carrying this TCR beta chain occurred a few times. The data stem from a study of blood T cell repertoires in COVID-19. About the research overall: The United States, Italy and Spain supplied acute and convalescent COVID-19 samples. PBMCs, B-cell-depleted T cells, or T cells provided the cDNA or gDNA that made up the material.

Original analysis: It was from reference gene primer amplification that nucleated cell counts were estimated. Assay: immunoSEQ multiplex PCR; the TCRdb copy retains only in-frame clones and omits some. The DNA was the basis for D and trimming; V, J and clone size are from that table. The sample has 130,000 to 150,000 clones, approximately 90% seen once. The CDR3 is made up of 13 amino acids. CDR1 is MNHEY and CDR2 is SVGEGT in the germline V gene. Trimming cost V 5 bases and J 2 bases, with 8 bases left between them. The sample taken for sequencing was peripheral blood. The source is a woman aged 55 to 70 with active COVID-19. V usage is TRBV6-2 or TRBV6-3 and J usage is TRBJ2-3; D perhaps matches TRBD2 (6 bases). The CDR3 loop reads CASSRDFTDTQYF. The DNA of the CDR3 is TGTGCCAGCAGTCGGGACTTCACAGATACGCAGTATTTT.